The 16 T cell receptor beta chains below all came from one sample that was sequenced in a study of T cell responses to AZD1222 COVID-19 vaccine. Libraries were prepared by immunoSEQ multiplex PCR; TCRdb keeps only in-frame clonotypes and omits some of them. In the table there are about 190,000 clones, over 80% of which are singletons. Sequenced material: peripheral blood, taken on day 0 of MenACWY control vaccination. Every receptor here comes from an adult in good health.

The chain uses TRBV5-6 and TRBJ2-7; the match to TRBD2 covers 12 bases. Trimming took 4 bases from V and 2 from J; bases not matched to a gene: 4. The CDR3 consists of 15 residues. Germline values: CDR1 SGHDT, CDR2 YYEEEE. CDR3 residues: CASSKLAGGTYEQYF. CDR3 coding DNA: TGTGCCAGCAGCAAACTAGCGGGAGGCACCTACGAGCAGTACTTC.

The V and J genes are TRBV19 and TRBJ2-3, with 8 bases that match TRBD2. The CDR3 contains 14 residues. The germline CDR1 and CDR2 sequences are LNHDA and SQIVND (reference sequence). The V segment lost 6 bases and the J segment 4 bases; nucleotides outside the gene matches: 6. The CDR3 reads CASRSPREADTQYF. The CDR3 DNA follows: TGTGCCAGTAGGTCCCCGCGGGAGGCAGATACGCAGTATTTT.

V gene TRBV6-5 combines with J gene TRBJ1-5; 7 bases are shared with TRBD1. This CDR3 contains 15 residues. Germline V gene data show CDR1 as MNHEY and CDR2 as SVGAGI. J lost 2 bases, V lost 6 bases, and 7 bases had no gene match. Here the CDR3 reads CASSPTGVGNQPQHF. DNA of the CDR3: TGTGCCAGCAGCCCAACAGGGGTTGGCAATCAGCCCCAGCATTTT.

The chain employs TRBV18 and TRBJ1-3; 10 bases align to TRBD1. Germline V gives CDR1 KGHSH, CDR2 LQKENI. The CDR3 consists of 15 residues. V lost 3 bases and J lost 4; bases outside the gene matches: 3. The CDR3 region is CASSPGQGEGNTIYF. The DNA of the CDR3 is TGTGCCAGCTCACCCGGACAGGGGGAAGGAAACACCATATATTTT.

A few counts support this clone. The chain recombines TRBV4-1 with TRBJ2-6; 9 bases fit TRBD1. V lost 5 bases to trimming and J lost 0 bases; unmatched junction nucleotides: 2. Germline assignment: CDR1 MGHRA and CDR2 YSYEKL. This CDR3 is built from 16 residues. Here the CDR3 reads CASSEGQGSGANVLTF. The CDR3 DNA follows: TGCGCCAGCAGCGAGGGACAGGGCTCTGGGGCCAACGTCCTGACTTTC.

This clone was observed a single time. The chain links TRBV6-5 to TRBJ2-7, with TRBD1 identical over 9 bases. V lost 6 bases, J lost 2 bases, and 5 bases stayed unmatched. CDR1 and CDR2 from the germline V gene are MNHEY and SVGAGI. This CDR3 is built from 14 residues. CDR3 nucleotide sequence: TGTGCCAGCAGGGTGGGACAGGGAGCCTACGAGCAGTACTTC. Translation gives CASRVGQGAYEQYF.

The gene calls are TRBV3-1 (or the pseudogene TRBV3-2) and TRBJ1-6; no clear D gene. V lost 1 base and J lost 10, with 5 bases in between. Per the germline V gene, CDR1 is LGHDT and CDR2 is YNNKEL (reference sequence). The CDR3 contains 12 residues. For the CDR3, the DNA is TGTGCCAGCAGCCAAGGGGAATCACCCCTCCACTTT. It encodes CASSQGESPLHF.

This clone was seen once. The rearrangement joins TRBV6-1 to TRBJ1-2, with D hard to call. The CDR3 extends over 13 amino acids. Germline lookup yields CDR1 MNHNS and CDR2 SASEGT. V lost 2 bases to trimming and J lost 8 bases, with 12 bases between them. In nucleotides, the CDR3 is TGTGCCAGCAGTGAAAATAGCGGGGTCGGCTACACCTTC. This gives the protein CASSENSGVGYTF.

V is TRBV15 and J is TRBJ2-1; D is ambiguous. The CDR3 runs to 14 residues. Trimming removed 8 bases at V and 6 bases at J, with 17 bases between. Per the germline V gene, CDR1 is LNHNV and CDR2 is YYDKDF (reference sequence). The CDR3 sequence is CATGIRALGNEQFF. CDR3 DNA sequence: TGTGCCACCGGTATCCGGGCCCTCGGCAATGAGCAGTTCTTC.

The chain is built from TRBV28 and TRBJ1-1; D ambiguous. This CDR3 comprises 14 residues. V was clipped by 5 bases and J by 0 bases, with 10 bases between them. Germline-derived CDR1 and CDR2 are MDHEN and SYDVKM. This chain's CDR3 is CASSAPPMNTEAFF. In nucleotides, the CDR3 is TGTGCCAGCAGTGCCCCACCCATGAACACTGAAGCTTTCTTT. Filled out from reference TRBV28 and TRBJ1-1, the complete variable domain reads DVKVTQSSRYLVKRTGEKVFLECVQDMDHENMFWYRQDPGLGLRLIYFSYDVKMKEKGDIPEGYSVSREKKERFSLILESASTNQTSMYLCASSAPPMNTEAFFGQGTRLTVV.

The rearrangement links TRBV5-4 to TRBJ2-7; D unresolved. The CDR3 is made up of 14 amino acids. With 2 bases removed from V and 3 bases from J, the gap between germline ends came to 12 bases. The V gene's germline CDR1 is SGHNT and CDR2 YYREEE (reference sequence). Written as DNA, the CDR3 is TGTGCCAGCAGCTTAAATGACGGAGTCTACGAGCAGTACTTC. It encodes CASSLNDGVYEQYF.

The CDR3 protein is CASSEGGREKLFF. The CDR3 DNA sequence: TGTGCCAGCAGTGAGGGGGGCCGCGAAAAACTGTTTTTT. The chain recombines TRBV6-1 with TRBJ1-4; the D gene is possibly TRBD1 (6 bases). The germline V and J ends were trimmed by 3 bases and 8 bases, with 10 bases remaining between them. The V gene's germline CDR1 is MNHNS and CDR2 SASEGT. This CDR3 is 13 amino acids long.

V is TRBV5-1 and J is TRBJ2-3; 9 nucleotides line up with TRBD2. Germline-derived CDR1 and CDR2 are SGHRS and YFSETQ. Unmatched junction bases numbered 14, after V lost 7 bases and J lost 2 bases. The CDR3 runs to 17 residues. For the CDR3, the DNA is TGCGCCAGCTCTCCGAGCGGGAGGCCGACCCACACAGATACGCAGTATTTT. It specifies CASSPSGRPTHTDTQYF.

The rearrangement joins TRBV7-8 to TRBJ1-2, with D hard to call. V was trimmed by 5 bases and J by 6 bases, leaving 10 bases between them. The CDR3 has 12 amino acids. Germline V gives CDR1 SGHVS, CDR2 FQNEAQ. The CDR3 loop is CASSRPGNGYTF. The CDR3 nucleotides are TGTGCCAGCAGCCGGCCGGGGAATGGCTACACCTTC.

V and J are TRBV2 and TRBJ2-3; D possibly corresponds to TRBD2 (7 bases). The V end was cut by 7 bases, the J end by 2 bases, with 16 bases between. The CDR3 has 15 amino acids. CDR1 is SNHLY and CDR2 is FYNNEI in the germline V gene. CDR3 protein: CASKGGAGPTDTQYF. The DNA for the CDR3 is TGTGCCAGCAAGGGGGGGGCAGGGCCCACAGATACGCAGTATTTT.

The sample holds a few counts of this clone. V gene TRBV7-9 combines with J gene TRBJ1-6; possibly TRBD1 for D (6 bases). Per germline, CDR1 SEHNR and CDR2 FQNEAQ (reference sequence). Trimming shortened V by 3 bases and J by 7 bases, and 10 bases separated the two germline ends. The CDR3 runs 14 residues. This CDR3 is CASSLDRKNSPLHF. The CDR3 region has the DNA TGTGCCAGCAGCTTGGACAGAAAGAATTCACCCCTCCACTTT.